The source of this TCR beta chain is a study of T cell responses to AZD1222 COVID-19 vaccine (dated by TCRdb to the early 2020s). At the level of the whole study: TCR sequencing was performed for over 230 trial participants, of whom roughly 200 were given two doses of AZD1222 and 26 were given two doses of MenACWY control vaccine. Enrollment into the trials was organized by age into subgroups of 18-55, 56-69 and 70-plus years, and those subgroups contained roughly 160, 29 and 62 TCR-sequenced participants, respectively. Summary of the overall study and its limitations: The 56-69-year group was small, and its depth increase did not reach significance, likely because of low power. Conclusions about previously exposed vaccinees were limited because only a handful of AZD1222 recipients were SARS-CoV-2 seropositive at baseline. Participants were mostly white British and included more females than males, and it was suggested by the authors that clonal diversity may have been underestimated. Reportedly, close to half of the unique spike-specific TCRs recognized epitopes lying outside the regions that are mutated in the B.1.351 and B.1.1.7 variants. CD4 TCRs associated with the vaccine covered the entire spike protein, and the dominant responses were in regions 160-218 and 743-854. After two AZD1222 doses, both the breadth and the depth of spike-specific TCRs were significantly higher than at day 0 and than in MenACWY recipients. No day 14 peak-response samples were available, so repertoires were characterized only after the peak T cell response.

This specimen's time point label, interpreted: about 28 days (+/-7) after the second vaccine dose. Because spike-specific TCR depth and breadth did not differ between the two schedules, AZD1222 recipients who got a second dose at roughly 4 weeks were pooled with those who got a second dose at roughly 12 weeks. Vaccinee samples came from UK trials COV001 and COV002, including a single-blind randomized controlled phase 2/3 trial of AZD1222 (ChAdOx1 nCoV-19) in healthy adults. Trial participant PBMC samples were collected at day 0 and day 28 after the second dose for TCRbeta chain sequencing. Measured from the cysteine to the phenylalanine, the CDR3 is 13 residues long. Only the CDR3 part of the read is kept: 39 bases, read in frame from the first base. Looking up the germline V gene (reference sequence) yields CDR1 SEHNR and CDR2 FQNEAQ. V and J lose 11 bases and 3 bases, and a span of 15 bases separates them.

The CDR3 regions of human TCRbeta chains were analyzed by immunosequencing. Regarding the original processing steps: Repertoire TCRs were checked for matches against a reference library of SARS-CoV-2-specific TCRs that had been generated using the MIRA antigen-specificity platform. Breadth was defined as the fraction of unique TCRs that were SARS-CoV-2-associated. Depth was defined as the fraction of total T cells that were SARS-CoV-2-associated. Using the MIRA data, each spike-specific TCR was mapped to the spike region that the TCR reacts to and placed in a CD4 or CD8 class. Log10-transformed breadth and depth values were compared by one-way ANOVA with Sidak's multiple comparisons tests. Sourced from immuneACCESS, this table was stored by TCRdb with only in-frame sequences that have V and J called. A share of the clones is absent; for the studies checked, an unresolved V gene accounts for under half, and the remainder has no known explanation. V and J calls and clone size are as listed in that table; D and trimming were resolved from the DNA. A total of over 95,000 clones appear in this sample, 88% of them only once. The top ten clonotypes cover almost 6.5% of the sample.

Worth noting for this clone: The antigen this receptor binds is unknown. No clone much larger than this one lies a single base away; base qualities are absent.

The sample here was peripheral blood, taken 28 days after the second AZD1222 dose. The sequence was collected from an adult who received the AZD1222 COVID-19 vaccine. Here the chain combines TRBV7-9 and TRBJ2-3; 5 matching bases give a weak D call of TRBD2. The DNA reads TGTGCCTGGCGGGCCCGAGGGACAGATACGCAGTATTTT. This sequence encodes CAWRARGTDTQYF.